This is a list of T cell receptor beta chains from one sample in a study of cytomegalovirus exposure and HLA in healthy donors. Clones were sequenced by immunoSEQ multiplex PCR, and TCRdb holds only the in-frame ones, with some missing. The table records roughly 130,000 clones, around 80% of them present only once. Material for sequencing was PBMCs. These TCRs come from a woman in her forties or fifties in good health and CMV-seronegative. CDR3s include the opening cysteine and the closing phenylalanine or tryptophan. The D gene is left open where the match is weak. The size entry is marked missing in some rows and otherwise reads once, few, many or a size class.

D | J | V | size | CDR3 | DNA
TRBD1 | TRBJ2-3 | TRBV14 | . | CASSHTQGAGGTDTQYF | TGTGCCAGCAGCCACACACAGGGGGCTGGGGGCACAGATACGCAGTATTTT
. | TRBJ2-7 | TRBV28 | . | CASSGQIYEQYF | TGTGCCAGCAGCGGACAGATCTACGAGCAGTACTTC
. | TRBJ2-2 | TRBV14 | . | CASSRRDPDDYTGELFF | TGTGCCAGCAGCCGGCGGGACCCCGATGATTACACCGGGGAGCTGTTTTTT
TRBD2 | TRBJ2-1 | TRBV7-3 | few | CASTRGAGGFNEQFF | TGTGCCAGCACACGGGGGGCGGGAGGGTTCAATGAGCAGTTCTTC
TRBD1 | TRBJ1-5 | TRBV6-5 | . | CASRDRGTIGPQHF | TGTGCCAGCAGGGACAGGGGCACCATCGGGCCCCAGCATTTT
TRBD1 | TRBJ2-1 | TRBV7-9 | . | CASSLRTGSDEQFF | TGTGCCAGCAGCCTCCGGACAGGCTCAGATGAGCAGTTCTTC
TRBD1 | TRBJ1-2 | TRBV11-3 | . | CASSLDPGQDYLGYGYTF | TGTGCCAGCAGCTTAGATCCCGGACAGGACTATTTGGGGTATGGCTACACCTTC
TRBD2 | TRBJ2-7 | TRBV5-1 | . | CASSAGLAGLSYEQYF | TGCGCCAGCAGCGCGGGACTAGCGGGGCTCTCCTACGAGCAGTACTTC
TRBD2 | TRBJ2-7 | TRBV5-4 | few | CASSLGGLAGDEQYF | TGTGCCAGCAGCTTGGGGGGACTAGCGGGAGACGAGCAGTACTTC
TRBD1 | TRBJ1-1 | TRBV28 | . | CASSLGRGQANTEAFF | TGTGCCAGCAGTTTAGGTCGGGGACAGGCGAACACTGAAGCTTTCTTT
TRBD2 | TRBJ2-1 | TRBV14 | . | CASSTRTSGQNEQFF | TGTGCCAGCAGCACCCGGACTAGCGGCCAGAATGAGCAGTTCTTC
TRBD1 | TRBJ1-4 | TRBV7-2 | few | CASSLGDRGRREKLFF | TGTGCCAGCAGCTTAGGGGACAGGGGACGGAGGGAAAAACTGTTTTTT
. | TRBJ1-1 | TRBV28 | . | CASSLFRMNTEAFF | TGTGCCAGCAGTTTATTCAGGATGAACACTGAAGCTTTCTTT
. | TRBJ2-3 | TRBV5-6 | once | CASSLNYMTGQYF | TGTGCCAGCAGCTTGAACTATATGACAGGGCAGTATTTT
TRBD1 | TRBJ1-1 | TRBV19 | . | CASGSDRGPREAFF | TGTGCCAGCGGGTCGGACAGGGGTCCCCGTGAAGCTTTCTTT
. | TRBJ2-1 | TRBV7-2 | . | CASSRPPEMSNEQFF | TGTGCCAGCAGCCGTCCGCCCGAGATGAGCAATGAGCAGTTCTTC
. | TRBJ2-3 | TRBV5-1 | . | CASSSEGVYTDTQYF | TGCGCCAGCAGCTCCGAGGGGGTCTACACAGATACGCAGTATTTT
. | TRBJ1-1 | TRBV29-1 | . | CSVERANTEAFF | TGCAGCGTTGAGAGGGCAAACACTGAAGCTTTCTTT
. | TRBJ1-1 | TRBV4-3 | . | CASSQEGAGGYFTEAFF | TGCGCCAGCAGCCAAGAAGGTGCGGGCGGGTATTTTACTGAAGCTTTCTTT
TRBD2 | TRBJ2-3 | TRBV6-1 | . | CASSESGSGADTQYF | TGTGCCAGCAGTGAGTCGGGTAGCGGGGCAGATACGCAGTATTTT
. | TRBJ1-1 | TRBV30 | . | CAWNKQNTNTEAFF | TGTGCCTGGAATAAACAGAACACGAACACTGAAGCTTTCTTT
TRBD1 | TRBJ1-2 | TRBV25-1 | . | CASKGTGDTYGYTF | TGTGCCAGCAAGGGGACAGGGGATACCTATGGCTACACCTTC
TRBD1 | TRBJ1-2 | TRBV4-2 | . | CASSQDRDSGNGYTF | TGTGCCAGCAGCCAAGATCGGGACAGCGGAAATGGCTACACCTTC
TRBD1 | TRBJ2-7 | TRBV5-4 | few | CASSLVGQGAYEQYF | TGTGCCAGCAGCTTGGTGGGGCAGGGGGCTTACGAGCAGTACTTC
TRBD1 | TRBJ1-1 | TRBV27 | . | CASSLSPIQGAVGKNTEAFF | TGTGCCAGCAGTTTATCACCAATACAGGGGGCGGTCGGGAAGAACACTGAAGCTTTCTTT
. | TRBJ1-2 | TRBV19 | . | CASSTGNFNYGYTF | TGTGCCAGTAGTACAGGGAACTTTAACTATGGCTACACCTTC
. | TRBJ1-1 | TRBV7-9 | . | CASSSDRYEAFF | TGTGCCAGCAGCTCAGACAGGTACGAAGCTTTCTTT
TRBD2 | TRBJ2-7 | TRBV7-2 | . | CASSLAVWTSGYEQYF | TGTGCCAGCAGCTTAGCGGTTTGGACTAGCGGTTACGAGCAGTACTTC
TRBD1 | TRBJ1-4 | TRBV5-4 | . | CASSRLQGASLEKLFF | TGTGCCAGCAGCCGGTTACAGGGGGCCTCTCTTGAAAAACTGTTTTTT
. | TRBJ1-1 | TRBV30 | . | CAWSPVDRRNTEAFF | TGTGCCTGGAGTCCCGTGGACAGACGTAACACTGAAGCTTTCTTT
TRBD1 | TRBJ1-5 | TRBV29-1 | . | CSVGDSKNQPQHF | TGCAGCGTTGGGGACAGTAAGAATCAGCCCCAGCATTTT
TRBD2 | TRBJ2-3 | TRBV6-5 | . | CASRTGLAETDTQYF | TGTGCCAGCAGAACGGGACTAGCGGAGACAGATACGCAGTATTTT
TRBD1 | TRBJ1-2 | TRBV4-2 | . | CASSTGQGNYGYTF | TGTGCCAGCAGCACAGGACAGGGCAACTATGGCTACACCTTC
. | TRBJ1-2 | TRBV30 | once | CAWTFTGAGYTF | TGTGCCTGGACTTTCACCGGAGCCGGCTACACCTTC
. | TRBJ1-2 | TRBV30 | . | CAWTHQGFGYTF | TGTGCCTGGACCCACCAGGGCTTCGGCTACACCTTC
. | TRBJ1-6 | TRBV9 | once | CASSLDGDNSPLHF | TGTGCCAGCAGTCTTGACGGGGATAATTCACCCCTCCACTTT